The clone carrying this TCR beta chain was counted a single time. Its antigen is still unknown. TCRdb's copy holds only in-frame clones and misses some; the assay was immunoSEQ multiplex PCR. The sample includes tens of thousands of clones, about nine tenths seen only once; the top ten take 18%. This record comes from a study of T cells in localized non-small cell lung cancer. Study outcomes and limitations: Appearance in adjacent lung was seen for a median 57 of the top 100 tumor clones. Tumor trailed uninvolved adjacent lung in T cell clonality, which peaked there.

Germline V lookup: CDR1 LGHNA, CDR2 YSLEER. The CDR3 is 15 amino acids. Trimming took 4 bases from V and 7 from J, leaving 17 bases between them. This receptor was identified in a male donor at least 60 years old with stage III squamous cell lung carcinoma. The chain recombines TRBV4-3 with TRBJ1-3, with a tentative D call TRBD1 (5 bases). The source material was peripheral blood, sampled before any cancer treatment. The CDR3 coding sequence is TGCGCCAGCAGCCCCGTTGGGGGTTTGGGGAACACCATATATTTT. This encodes CASSPVGGLGNTIYF.